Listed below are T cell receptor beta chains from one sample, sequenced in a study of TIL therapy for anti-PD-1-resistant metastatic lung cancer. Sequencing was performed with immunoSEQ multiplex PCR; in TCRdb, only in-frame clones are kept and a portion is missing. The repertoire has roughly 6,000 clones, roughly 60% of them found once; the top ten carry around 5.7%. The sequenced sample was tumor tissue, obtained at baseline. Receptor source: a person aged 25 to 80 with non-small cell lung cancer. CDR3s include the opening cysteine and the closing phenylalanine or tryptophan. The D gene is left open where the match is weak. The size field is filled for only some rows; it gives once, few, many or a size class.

CDR3: CASSEALRSGRLSGANVLTF; J: TRBJ2-6; V: TRBV6-1; D: TRBD2; length: 20; size: once
CDR3: CASSLWDSPLHF; J: TRBJ1-6; V: TRBV5-6; D: -; length: 12; size: -
CDR3: CASTGATDTQYF; J: TRBJ2-3; V: TRBV12-3/TRBV12-4; D: -; length: 12; size: once
CDR3: CASSLGGRVYYETQYF; J: TRBJ2-5; V: TRBV5-6; D: -; length: 16; size: few
CDR3: CASMGRGGDQPQHF; J: TRBJ1-5; V: TRBV19; D: -; length: 14; size: -
CDR3: CASSLQQRLHSPLHF; J: TRBJ1-6; V: TRBV27; D: -; length: 15; size: few
CDR3: CASSDPGYEQYF; J: TRBJ2-7; V: TRBV28; D: -; length: 12; size: -
CDR3: CASSRDTNYGYTF; J: TRBJ1-2; V: TRBV11-2; D: -; length: 13; size: -
CDR3: CASSKGLAGGIQYF; J: TRBJ2-5; V: TRBV4-3; D: TRBD2; length: 14; size: -
CDR3: CASRSIRGDRQETQYF; J: TRBJ2-5; V: TRBV19; D: -; length: 16; size: -